One T cell receptor (beta chain) is described in this entry. The data originate from a study of T-cell reconstitution after alpha-beta-depleted transplantation in children. The CDR3 spans 14 residues. Germline values: CDR1 DFQATT, CDR2 SNEGSKA (reference sequence). V lost 5 bases to trimming and J lost 0 bases; unmatched junction nucleotides: 3. Unique molecular identifiers were incorporated when the TCRbeta library was constructed. Via MiXCR, TCRdb re-called the PCR reads, giving one row per CDR3 protein. The table includes just under 550,000 distinct CDR3 sequences, about a sixth detected once. The chain recombines TRBV20-1 with TRBJ1-5; TRBD1 matches at 8 bases. The input for sequencing was PBMCs from the stem cell graft donor, taken from the stem cell graft. The clonotype comes from a human donor who donated a stem cell graft to a child with acute lymphoblastic leukemia. CDR3 protein: CSAGTGYSNQPQHF. The DNA for the CDR3 is TGCAGTGCTGGGACAGGCTATAGCAATCAGCCCCAGCATTTT.